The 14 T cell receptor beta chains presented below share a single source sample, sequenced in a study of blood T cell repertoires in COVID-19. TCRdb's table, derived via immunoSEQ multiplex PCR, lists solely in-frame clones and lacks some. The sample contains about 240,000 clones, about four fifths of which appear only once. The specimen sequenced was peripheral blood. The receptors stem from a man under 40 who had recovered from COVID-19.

The CDR3 DNA sequence: TGTGCCAGTAGTCCCGGGACAGTAGAAGAGACCCAGTACTTC. It translates to CASSPGTVEETQYF. The V call is TRBV19, the J call TRBJ2-5; TRBD1 agrees at 7 bases. CDR1 and CDR2 from the germline V gene are LNHDA and SQIVND (reference sequence). This CDR3 has 14 amino acids. V lost 5 bases, J lost 3 bases, and 6 bases stayed unmatched.

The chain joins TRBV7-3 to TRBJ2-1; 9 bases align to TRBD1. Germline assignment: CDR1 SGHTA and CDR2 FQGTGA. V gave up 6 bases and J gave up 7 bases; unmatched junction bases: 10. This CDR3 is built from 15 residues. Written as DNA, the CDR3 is TGTGCCAGCAGACCCACCGGGACAGGGTCGAATGAGCAGTTCTTC. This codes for CASRPTGTGSNEQFF.

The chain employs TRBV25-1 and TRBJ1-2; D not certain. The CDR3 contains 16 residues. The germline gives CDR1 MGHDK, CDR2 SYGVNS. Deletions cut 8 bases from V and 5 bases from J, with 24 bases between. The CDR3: CASGQPLSAPLYGYTF. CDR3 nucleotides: TGTGCCAGCGGGCAACCTCTGTCGGCGCCGTTGTATGGCTACACCTTC.

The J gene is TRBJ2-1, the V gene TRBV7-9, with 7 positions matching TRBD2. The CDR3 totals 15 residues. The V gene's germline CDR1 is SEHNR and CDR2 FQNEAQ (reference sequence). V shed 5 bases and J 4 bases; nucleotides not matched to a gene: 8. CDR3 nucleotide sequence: TGTGCCAGCAGCCCGAGGGAGGGGAGATACAATGAGCAGTTCTTC. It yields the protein CASSPREGRYNEQFF.

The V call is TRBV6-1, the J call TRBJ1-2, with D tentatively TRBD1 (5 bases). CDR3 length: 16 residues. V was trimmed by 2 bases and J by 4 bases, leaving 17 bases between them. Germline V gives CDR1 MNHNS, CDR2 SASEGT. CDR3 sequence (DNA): TGTGCCAGCAGTGAAAAACACAGGAGAACCCTCTATGGCTACACCTTC. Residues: CASSEKHRRTLYGYTF.

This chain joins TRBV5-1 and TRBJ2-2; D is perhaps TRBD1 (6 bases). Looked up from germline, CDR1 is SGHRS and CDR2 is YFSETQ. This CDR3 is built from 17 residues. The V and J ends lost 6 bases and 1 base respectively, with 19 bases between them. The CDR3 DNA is TGCGCCAGCACCCTTTCCGGGACACCTCGGAACACCGGGGAGCTGTTTTTT. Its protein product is CASTLSGTPRNTGELFF.

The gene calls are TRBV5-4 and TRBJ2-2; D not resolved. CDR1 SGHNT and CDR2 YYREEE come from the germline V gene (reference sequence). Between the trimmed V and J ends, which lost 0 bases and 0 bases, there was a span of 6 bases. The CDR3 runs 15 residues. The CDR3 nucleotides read TGTGCCAGCAGCTTGGCAGGTGCGAACACCGGGGAGCTGTTTTTT. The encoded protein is CASSLAGANTGELFF.

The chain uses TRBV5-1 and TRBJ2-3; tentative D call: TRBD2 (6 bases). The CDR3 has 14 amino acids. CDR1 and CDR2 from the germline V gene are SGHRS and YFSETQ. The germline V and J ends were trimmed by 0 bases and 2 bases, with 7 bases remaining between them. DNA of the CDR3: TGCGCCAGCAGCTTGGGCGGGAACACAGATACGCAGTATTTT. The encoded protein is CASSLGGNTDTQYF. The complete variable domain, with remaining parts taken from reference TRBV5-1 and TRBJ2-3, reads KAGVTQTPRYLIKTRGQQVTLSCSPISGHRSVSWYQQTPGQGLQFLFEYFSETQRNKGNFPGRFSGRQFSNSRSEMNVSTLELGDSALYLCASSLGGNTDTQYFGPGTRLTVL.

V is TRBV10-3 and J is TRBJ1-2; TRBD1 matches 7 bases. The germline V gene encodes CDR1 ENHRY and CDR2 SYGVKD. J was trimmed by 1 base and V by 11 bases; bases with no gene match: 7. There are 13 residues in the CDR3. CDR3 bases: TGTGCCGCGAAGGGACAGAGTAACTATGGCTACACCTTC. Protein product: CAAKGQSNYGYTF.

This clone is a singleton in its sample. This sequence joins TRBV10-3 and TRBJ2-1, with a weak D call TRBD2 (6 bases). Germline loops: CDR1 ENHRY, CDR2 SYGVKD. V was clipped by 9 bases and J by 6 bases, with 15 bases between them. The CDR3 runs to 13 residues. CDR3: CAISGVASNEQFF. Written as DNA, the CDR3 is TGTGCCATTAGCGGCGTCGCGTCCAATGAGCAGTTCTTC.

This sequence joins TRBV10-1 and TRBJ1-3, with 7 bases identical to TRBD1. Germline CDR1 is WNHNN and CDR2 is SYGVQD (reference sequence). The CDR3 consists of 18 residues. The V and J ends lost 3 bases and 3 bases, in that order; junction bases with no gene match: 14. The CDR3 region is CASSEGQGVVSDGNTIYF. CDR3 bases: TGCGCCAGCAGTGAAGGTCAGGGGGTGGTAAGTGATGGAAACACCATATATTTT.

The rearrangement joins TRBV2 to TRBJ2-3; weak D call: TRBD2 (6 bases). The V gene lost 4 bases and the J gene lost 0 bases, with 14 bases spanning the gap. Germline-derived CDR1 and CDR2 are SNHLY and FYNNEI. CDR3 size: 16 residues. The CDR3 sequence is CASSGQRTTSTDTQYF. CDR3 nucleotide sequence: TGTGCCAGCAGTGGCCAGCGGACTACTAGCACAGATACGCAGTATTTT.

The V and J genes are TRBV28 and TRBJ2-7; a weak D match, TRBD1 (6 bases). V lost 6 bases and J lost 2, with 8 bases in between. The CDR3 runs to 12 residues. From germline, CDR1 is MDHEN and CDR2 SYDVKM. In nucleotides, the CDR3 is TGTGCCAGCAGGAGGGGGACCTACGAGCAGTACGTC. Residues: CASRRGTYEQYV.

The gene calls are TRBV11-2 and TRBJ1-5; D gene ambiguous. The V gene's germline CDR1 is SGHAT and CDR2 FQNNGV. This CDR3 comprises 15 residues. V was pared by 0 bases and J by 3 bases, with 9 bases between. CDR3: CASSLDLQYNQPQHF. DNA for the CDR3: TGTGCCAGCAGCTTAGATCTGCAGTACAATCAGCCCCAGCATTTT.